Presented here are 23 T cell receptor beta chains from one specimen sequenced in a study of control samples from healthy donors and cancer patients. Repertoires were generated with immunoSEQ multiplex PCR, while TCRdb's copy carries only in-frame clones and drops some. The sample yields about 130,000 clones, 75% to 95% seen once. The material sequenced was blood. The receptors were sampled from a man younger than 30 in good health.

The chain joins TRBV10-3 to TRBJ2-5; 13 nucleotides align to TRBD2. V shed 4 bases, J shed 3 bases, and the junction held 11 bases outside the gene matches. The CDR3 is 18 residues long. Looked up from germline, CDR1 is ENHRY and CDR2 is SYGVKD. Here the CDR3 DNA reads TGTGCCATCAGTGCGTACACTAGCGGGGGGGCCTTGAAAGAGACCCAGTACTTC. Protein product: CAISAYTSGGALKETQYF.

The rearrangement joins TRBV5-5 to TRBJ2-7, with TRBD1 matching over 7 bases. The CDR3 spans 14 residues. CDR1 and CDR2 from the germline V gene are SGHKS and YYEKEE (reference sequence). After removal of 5 bases from V and 2 bases from J, the junction contained 7 bases not matched to a gene. CDR3 sequence reads: CASRLDRAPYEQYF. As DNA, the CDR3 is TGTGCCAGCAGATTAGACAGGGCCCCCTACGAGCAGTACTTC.

The chain carries TRBV29-1 and TRBJ2-3, with 15 bases identical to TRBD2. The germline CDR1 and CDR2 sequences are SQVTM and ANQGSEA. This CDR3 spans 15 amino acids. V lost 6 bases to trimming and J lost 2 bases; unmatched junction nucleotides: 3. The CDR3 bases are TGCAGCGTCGGGACTAGCGGGGGGTACACAGATACGCAGTATTTT. Its translation is CSVGTSGGYTDTQYF.

The gene calls are TRBV6-1 and TRBJ1-2; TRBD1 is a possible D gene (5 bases). Trimming took off 2 bases at V and 2 bases at J, with 9 bases between the two ends. Germline V gene sequence: CDR1 MNHNS, CDR2 SASEGT. The CDR3 covers 14 residues. CDR3 nucleotide sequence: TGTGCCAGCAGTGAACTTTCAGGGAACTATGGCTACACCTTC. Protein sequence: CASSELSGNYGYTF.

V is TRBV27 and J is TRBJ1-1; possible D gene TRBD1, 5 bases. The CDR3 has 16 residues. Germline CDR1 MNHEY, CDR2 SMNVEV (reference sequence). Trimming took 3 bases from V and 1 from J, leaving 15 bases between them. This CDR3 is CASSFLPGLRNTEAFF. The CDR3 DNA is TGTGCCAGCAGTTTTTTGCCGGGACTAAGGAACACTGAAGCTTTCTTT.

The chain uses TRBV5-1 and TRBJ1-2; 7 positions agree with TRBD1. V dropped 0 bases and J dropped 1; count of bases not matched to a gene: 6. The CDR3 has 16 residues. In germline, CDR1 is SGHRS, CDR2 YFSETQ. CDR3 residues: CASSLAIDRVNYGYTF. CDR3 coding DNA: TGCGCCAGCAGCTTGGCAATAGACAGGGTTAACTATGGCTACACCTTC. The variable domain in full, with the rest retrieved from reference TRBV5-1 and TRBJ1-2, is KAGVTQTPRYLIKTRGQQVTLSCSPISGHRSVSWYQQTPGQGLQFLFEYFSETQRNKGNFPGRFSGRQFSNSRSEMNVSTLELGDSALYLCASSLAIDRVNYGYTFGSGTRLTVV.

CDR3 loop: CASSSGLSGANVLTF. In DNA, the CDR3 is TGTGCCAGCAGCTCGGGACTCTCTGGGGCCAACGTCCTGACTTTC. This chain joins TRBV7-3 and TRBJ2-6, with a tentative D call TRBD2 (6 bases). This CDR3 is built from 15 residues. Germline lookup yields CDR1 SGHTA and CDR2 FQGTGA. The V end was cut by 4 bases, the J end by 0 bases, with 7 bases between.

The chain carries TRBV4-2 and TRBJ2-1; 8 bases map to TRBD1. The CDR3 covers 14 residues. Germline CDR1 LGHNA, CDR2 YNFKEQ. Trimming took 0 bases from V and 6 from J; bases not matched to a gene: 1. The CDR3 loop reads CASSQEQGGNEQFF. CDR3 coding DNA: TGTGCCAGCAGCCAAGAACAGGGGGGCAATGAGCAGTTCTTC.

The chain is built from TRBV5-6 and TRBJ2-2, with D possibly TRBD1 on 6 matching bases. V was trimmed by 3 bases and J by 0 bases, leaving 12 bases between them. Germline CDR1 reads SGHDT; CDR2 reads YYEEEE. This CDR3 is built from 16 residues. Here the CDR3 DNA reads TGTGCCAGCAGCTCTTACGGGACACCGAACACCGGGGAGCTGTTTTTT. It yields the protein CASSSYGTPNTGELFF.

This sequence joins TRBV3-1 (or the pseudogene TRBV3-2) and TRBJ1-5; tentative D call: TRBD1 (6 bases). The CDR3 has 17 amino acids. The germline V gene has CDR1 LGHDT and CDR2 YNNKEL (reference sequence). V dropped 0 bases and J dropped 8 bases, with 20 bases sitting between them. CDR3 in amino acids: CASSQDPRTDTQEPQHF. In DNA form, the CDR3 reads TGTGCCAGCAGCCAAGATCCCAGGACAGATACGCAAGAGCCCCAGCATTTT.

The rearrangement joins TRBV9 to TRBJ1-1, with D perhaps matching TRBD1 (5 bases). The V gene lost 2 bases and the J gene lost 1 base, with 9 bases spanning the gap. This CDR3 spans 14 amino acids. The V gene's germline CDR1 is SGDLS and CDR2 YYNGEE. The CDR3 DNA sequence: TGTGCCAGCAGCGTGGGGGTCACGAACACTGAAGCTTTCTTT. This encodes CASSVGVTNTEAFF.

The chain uses TRBV30 and TRBJ1-1; 7 nucleotides agree with TRBD1. CDR3 length: 15 residues. Germline CDR1 is GTSNPN and CDR2 is SVGIG (reference sequence). V shed 2 bases and J 3 bases; nucleotides not matched to a gene: 9. The CDR3 DNA reads as TGTGCCTGGAGTAAAAGGGGGCAGGAGGACACTGAAGCTTTCTTT. Its translation is CAWSKRGQEDTEAFF.

The J gene is TRBJ2-3, the V gene TRBV30; 7 bases agree with TRBD2. The CDR3 extends over 15 amino acids. Germline loops: CDR1 GTSNPN, CDR2 SVGIG (reference sequence). Trimming took 0 bases from V and 4 from J; bases not matched to a gene: 7. This CDR3 reads CAWSVLAGVPDTQYF. In nucleotides, the CDR3 is TGTGCCTGGAGTGTACTTGCGGGGGTTCCAGATACGCAGTATTTT.

The chain employs TRBV9 and TRBJ2-3; D not resolved. Trimming removed 0 bases from V and 4 bases from J, with 9 bases in between. This CDR3 contains 14 residues. Germline-derived CDR1 and CDR2 are SGDLS and YYNGEE. The CDR3 loop is CASSVDPVADTQYF. In DNA, the CDR3 is TGTGCCAGCAGCGTAGATCCAGTCGCAGATACGCAGTATTTT.

The gene calls are TRBV10-3 and TRBJ1-4; the match to TRBD1 covers 9 bases. CDR3 size: 18 residues. The junction had 10 bases not matched to a gene; V was cut back by 0 bases and J by 5 bases. Germline CDR1 and CDR2: ENHRY and SYGVKD. CDR3 loop: CAISESWGVDRGNEKLFF. The CDR3 DNA sequence: TGTGCCATCAGTGAGTCGTGGGGTGTGGACAGGGGAAATGAAAAACTGTTTTTT.

This clone was seen only a few times. The J gene is TRBJ2-3, the V gene TRBV6-5; TRBD1 matches at 12 bases. The J segment lost 3 bases and the V segment lost 7 bases, leaving 5 bases of the junction unmatched. CDR1 is MNHEY and CDR2 is SVGAGI in the germline V gene. CDR3 size: 15 residues. In nucleotides, the CDR3 is TGTGCCAGCACGCCGGGACAGGGGGCGACAGATACGCAGTATTTT. Translated, it gives CASTPGQGATDTQYF.

The genes are TRBV30 and TRBJ2-1, with 8 bases matching TRBD2. V lost 2 bases and J lost 15; bases outside the gene matches: 6. The CDR3 is 11 amino acids. CDR1 is GTSNPN, CDR2 SVGIG, per germline (reference sequence). CDR3 DNA: TGTGCCTGGAGTCCCGGGACTAGACTGTTCTTC. It yields the protein CAWSPGTRLFF.

The chain has TRBV5-1 and TRBJ1-5, with 12 positions matching TRBD1. V was clipped by 4 bases and J by 4 bases; unmatched bases: 6. The V gene's germline CDR1 is SGHRS and CDR2 YFSETQ. This CDR3 comprises 16 residues. The CDR3 loop reads CASSLGTGGANQPQHF. CDR3 coding DNA: TGCGCCAGCAGCCTAGGGACAGGGGGCGCGAATCAGCCCCAGCATTTT.

This chain uses TRBV12-5 with TRBJ1-1; D is possibly TRBD1 (5 bases). Germline V gene sequence: CDR1 LGHNT, CDR2 FRNRAP. This CDR3 is built from 14 residues. The V and J ends lost 5 bases and 1 base respectively, with 11 bases between them. CDR3 bases: TGTGCTAGTGGTCCTCGGGGGGGGAACACTGAAGCTTTCTTT. Protein product: CASGPRGGNTEAFF.

The chain is built from TRBV5-1 and TRBJ2-7; perhaps TRBD2 as D (6 bases). This CDR3 comprises 14 residues. Germline V gene data show CDR1 as SGHRS and CDR2 as YFSETQ. Deletions cut 5 bases from V and 0 bases from J, with 12 bases between. CDR3 in amino acids: CASRRDGNSYEQYF. The CDR3 coding sequence is TGCGCCAGCAGGCGGGACGGAAACTCCTACGAGCAGTACTTC.

V and J are TRBV5-1 and TRBJ1-6; TRBD1 aligns across 7 bases. The CDR3 consists of 15 residues. Germline values: CDR1 SGHRS, CDR2 YFSETQ. Unmatched junction bases numbered 7, after V lost 4 bases and J lost 6 bases. DNA for the CDR3: TGCGCCAGCAGCCCCCAGGGGGGGGTTAATTCACCCCTCCACTTT. Protein sequence: CASSPQGGVNSPLHF.

The chain is built from TRBV20-1 and TRBJ2-1, with 8 nucleotides matching TRBD2. Germline assignment: CDR1 DFQATT and CDR2 SNEGSKA (reference sequence). The CDR3 loop spans 14 amino acids. Losses at the gene ends were 3 bases for V and 0 bases for J; bases not matched to a gene: 1. CDR3 in amino acids: CSASGTSSYNEQFF. As DNA, the CDR3 is TGCAGTGCTAGTGGGACTAGCTCCTACAATGAGCAGTTCTTC.

This chain connects TRBV6-5 to TRBJ1-6; D ambiguous. The CDR3 consists of 13 residues. V was shortened by 5 bases and J by 7 bases, with 9 bases between the two germline ends. In germline, CDR1 is MNHEY, CDR2 SVGAGI. The CDR3 is CASSTGSNSPLHF. In nucleotides, the CDR3 is TGTGCCAGCAGTACCGGGTCGAATTCACCCCTCCACTTT.